This paragraph covers one T cell receptor (beta chain) sequence. The entry originates in a study of shared clonotypes between healthy human individuals. CDR1 is MNHNY, CDR2 SVGAGI, per germline (reference sequence). The length of the CDR3 is 14 residues. The junction had 2 bases not matched to a gene; V was cut back by 5 bases and J by 1 base. The data were produced by immunoSEQ multiplex PCR, yet TCRdb's version contains in-frame clones alone and is incomplete. Of approximately 2.4 million clones in the sample, approximately 96% were seen once. The chain links TRBV6-6 to TRBJ2-3, with 8 bases fitting TRBD1. The sample comprised naive CD4+ T cells sorted from blood. Subset denoted: CD45RA+ positively selected. The sequence was collected from a man between 18 and 35 years old in good health. CDR3 protein: CASSGTGGTDTQYF. The CDR3 DNA reads TGTGCCAGCAGTGGGACAGGCGGCACAGATACGCAGTATTTT.